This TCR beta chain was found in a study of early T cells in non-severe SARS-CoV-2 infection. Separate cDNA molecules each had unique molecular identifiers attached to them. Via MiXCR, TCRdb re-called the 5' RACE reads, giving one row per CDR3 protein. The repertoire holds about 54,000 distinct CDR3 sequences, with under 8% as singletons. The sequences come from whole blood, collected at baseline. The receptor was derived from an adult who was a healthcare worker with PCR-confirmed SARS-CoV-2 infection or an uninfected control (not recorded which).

As DNA, the CDR3 is TGTGCCAGCAGCTTGACAGGAGACTTCTACGAGCAGTACTTC. This sequence encodes CASSLTGDFYEQYF. This sequence joins TRBV13 and TRBJ2-7; D may be TRBD1 (6 bases). The CDR3 runs 14 residues. CDR1 and CDR2 from the germline V gene are PRHDT and FYEKMQ (reference sequence). Trimming shortened V by 3 bases and J by 3 bases, and 12 bases separated the two germline ends.